The 17 T cell receptor beta chains below were found in one sample sequenced in a study of cytomegalovirus exposure and HLA in healthy donors. 60 Vbeta and 13 Jbeta primers were used in PCR. Profiled with immunoSEQ multiplex PCR; TCRdb holds only in-frame clones, not every one. The sample consists of roughly 190,000 clones, about 9% of them appearing once. Sequenced input: PBMCs. These receptors came from a woman in her twenties or thirties in good health and CMV-seropositive.

The sample holds a few counts of this clone. The V and J genes are TRBV29-1 and TRBJ2-5; 9 bases align to TRBD1. The ends lost 0 bases at V and 3 bases at J; junction bases unmatched: 5. Germline CDR1 reads SQVTM; CDR2 reads ANQGSEA. CDR3 length: 15 residues. This chain's CDR3 is CSVEDIQGAKETQYF. DNA for the CDR3: TGCAGCGTTGAAGATATACAGGGGGCGAAAGAGACCCAGTACTTC.

The rearrangement joins TRBV18 to TRBJ2-7; TRBD1 aligns across 9 bases. The germline V gene encodes CDR1 KGHSH and CDR2 LQKENI. J lost 2 bases, V lost 3 bases, and 8 bases had no gene match. This CDR3 is built from 16 residues. CDR3 in amino acids: CASSPLGQGRTYEQYF. The CDR3 region has the DNA TGTGCCAGCTCACCCCTCGGACAGGGGAGGACCTACGAGCAGTACTTC.

In its sample, this clone was seen a few times. This rearrangement joins TRBV28 to TRBJ2-2, with TRBD2 identical over 7 bases. The CDR3 length is 16 residues. The J segment lost 6 bases and the V segment lost 5 bases, leaving 12 bases of the junction unmatched. CDR1 and CDR2 from the germline V gene are MDHEN and SYDVKM. For the CDR3, the DNA is TGTGCCAGCAGTCGGCTTCGGGGGGAGGGGTCCGGGGAGCTGTTTTTT. Residues: CASSRLRGEGSGELFF.

The CDR3 DNA is TGTGCCAGCAGCCAAGATCTACTGAGGCGTGAAGCTTTCTTT. It is translated as CASSQDLLRREAFF. The genes are TRBV14 and TRBJ1-1; D call uncertain. V dropped 0 bases and J dropped 7 bases, with 12 bases sitting between them. Per the germline V gene, CDR1 is SGHDN and CDR2 is FVKESK. The CDR3 length is 14 residues.

This clone appeared a few times. V is TRBV7-9 and J is TRBJ2-3, with D uncertain. The CDR3 is 13 residues long. The V end lost 1 base, the J end lost 6 bases, and 8 bases lay between the germline ends. The germline V gene has CDR1 SEHNR and CDR2 FQNEAQ (reference sequence). The CDR3 bases are TGTGCCAGCAGCTTAGTCTCCCGGGATACGCAGTATTTT. It specifies CASSLVSRDTQYF.

The chain couples TRBV10-3 to TRBJ2-1; TRBD2 matches at 11 bases. J gave up 9 bases and V 4 bases, and 8 bases lay outside the gene matches. CDR3 length: 15 residues. Germline V CDR1 and CDR2: ENHRY, SYGVKD. The chain's CDR3 is CAISVVAGGRGEQFF. The CDR3, as DNA: TGTGCCATCAGTGTGGTAGCGGGAGGGCGAGGTGAGCAGTTCTTC.

The gene calls are TRBV19 and TRBJ2-2, with D maybe TRBD2 (6 bases). In germline, CDR1 is LNHDA, CDR2 SQIVND (reference sequence). V gave up 3 bases and J gave up 12 bases, with 17 bases separating them. This CDR3 has 14 residues. DNA for the CDR3: TGTGCCAGTAGTATTCAACCAACCCTAGCGAAGCTGTTTTTT. This encodes CASSIQPTLAKLFF.

Only a few counts were recorded for this clone. The chain couples TRBV7-9 to TRBJ1-2; 9 nucleotides match TRBD1. The CDR3 has 16 amino acids. The V and J ends lost 5 bases and 5 bases, in that order; junction bases with no gene match: 12. Germline lookup yields CDR1 SEHNR and CDR2 FQNEAQ (reference sequence). The CDR3 spells CASSHRQGDNLYGYTF. DNA of the CDR3: TGTGCCAGCAGCCACCGACAGGGGGACAATCTTTATGGCTACACCTTC.

The J gene is TRBJ2-2, the V gene TRBV30; 8 bases match TRBD2. This CDR3 contains 14 residues. V shed 7 bases and J 7 bases; nucleotides not matched to a gene: 11. Germline V gene sequence: CDR1 GTSNPN, CDR2 SVGIG (reference sequence). In nucleotides, the CDR3 is TGTGCCTCCCGCGGGGGGACCTTAAACGGGGAGCTGTTTTTT. This sequence encodes CASRGGTLNGELFF.

This clone has only a few counts. The chain carries TRBV5-1 and TRBJ1-1; a possible D gene is TRBD1 (5 bases). Germline CDR1 and CDR2: SGHRS and YFSETQ. The ends were cut back, 4 bases at V and 6 bases at J, with 10 bases in the middle. The CDR3 extends over 12 amino acids. CDR3 protein: CASSPSGSEAFF. CDR3 DNA sequence: TGCGCCAGCAGCCCTTCAGGGTCTGAAGCTTTCTTT. Full variable domain (rest looked up from reference TRBV5-1 and TRBJ1-1): KAGVTQTPRYLIKTRGQQVTLSCSPISGHRSVSWYQQTPGQGLQFLFEYFSETQRNKGNFPGRFSGRQFSNSRSEMNVSTLELGDSALYLCASSPSGSEAFFGQGTRLTVV.

The J gene is TRBJ2-1, the V gene TRBV11-2; TRBD2 matches at 7 bases. Trimming cost V 1 base and J 1 base; bases outside gene matches: 1. Per germline, CDR1 SGHAT and CDR2 FQNNGV. This CDR3 comprises 15 residues. Here the CDR3 reads CASSLGSGSYNEQFF. CDR3 bases: TGTGCCAGCAGCTTAGGTAGCGGGTCCTACAATGAGCAGTTCTTC.

The chain joins TRBV6-1 to TRBJ1-4, with TRBD1 identical over 11 bases. The germline gives CDR1 MNHNS, CDR2 SASEGT. V trimming: 10 bases; J trimming: 3 bases; junction bases outside the gene matches: 7. This CDR3 region has 15 residues. DNA of the CDR3: TGTGCCACCCCAAGGACAGGGGGCTCTAATGAAAAACTGTTTTTT. Translated: CATPRTGGSNEKLFF.

The chain links TRBV27 to TRBJ2-7; 7 bases are a match to TRBD2. The CDR3 has 15 residues. Germline V CDR1 and CDR2: MNHEY, SMNVEV (reference sequence). Losses at the gene ends were 3 bases for V and 2 bases for J; bases not matched to a gene: 7. In nucleotides, the CDR3 is TGTGCCAGCAGTTTCAGGCGGGAGTCGCCCTACGAGCAGTACTTC. This sequence encodes CASSFRRESPYEQYF.

The chain recombines TRBV9 with TRBJ2-7; D is unresolved. The length of the CDR3 is 14 residues. V dropped 0 bases and J dropped 2 bases, with 9 bases sitting between them. Germline V gives CDR1 SGDLS, CDR2 YYNGEE. The CDR3 spells CASSVGRGTYEQYF. The CDR3 DNA follows: TGTGCCAGCAGCGTAGGGAGAGGTACCTACGAGCAGTACTTC.

This clone was picked up a small number of times. The gene calls are TRBV6-1 and TRBJ1-1; TRBD1 is a possible D gene (5 bases). CDR1 and CDR2 (germline): MNHNS, SASEGT. The CDR3 covers 13 residues. With 8 bases removed from V and 5 bases from J, the gap between germline ends came to 15 bases. CDR3 bases: TGTGCCAGCGCCCTGGGTGGGGGGACTGAAGCTTTCTTT. Translating gives CASALGGGTEAFF.

The J gene is TRBJ2-1, the V gene TRBV19; possibly TRBD2 for D (6 bases). The CDR3 contains 15 residues. V was trimmed by 5 bases and J by 2 bases, leaving 13 bases between them. The germline gives CDR1 LNHDA, CDR2 SQIVND (reference sequence). DNA for the CDR3: TGTGCCAGTAGTTTAAGACTAGAAACCTACAATGAGCAGTTCTTC. Translating it yields CASSLRLETYNEQFF.

This clone showed up just a few times. One junction end disagrees with the germline gene, perhaps due to a read error. The V call is TRBV7-9, the J call TRBJ2-5; D is undetermined. CDR3 length equals 13 residues. Germline V gene data show CDR1 as SEHNR and CDR2 as FQNEAQ (reference sequence). The CDR3 DNA reads TGTGCCAGCAGCTTAGCGCGTGAAGAGGCCCAGTACTTC. Encoded protein: CASSLAREEAQYF.